This T cell receptor (beta chain) was sequenced for a study of post-analysis software for immune sequencing data. Regarding the study as a whole: Batch-matched samples strongly co-clustered by F measure. Roughly 5 TRBV segments, TRBV5-6, TRBV5-1 and TRBV20-1 among them, were found more frequent in patients than controls.

The germline V and J ends were trimmed by 0 bases and 3 bases, with 12 bases remaining between them. This CDR3 has 16 residues. The germline V gene has CDR1 SGHDT and CDR2 YYEEEE. A note on this clonotype: Its antigen is unidentified.

Unique-molecular-identifier-tagged TCR beta cDNA libraries were used. TCRdb ran MiXCR on the PCR reads and lists one entry per CDR3 protein. Of approximately 460,000 distinct CDR3 sequences listed, roughly 45% are singletons. The sequenced sample consisted of blood. The gene calls are TRBV5-6 and TRBJ1-4, with D possibly matching TRBD1 (5 bases). This clonotype was obtained from a girl aged 5-17 years with multiple sclerosis. CDR3: CASSLASTAANEKLFF. The CDR3, as DNA: TGTGCCAGCAGCTTGGCCTCGACAGCTGCTAATGAAAAACTGTTTTTT.